These 10 T cell receptor beta chains were sequenced from one sample in a study of early T cells in non-severe SARS-CoV-2 infection. TCRdb independently ran MiXCR on the 5' RACE reads; one entry per CDR3 protein. The sample lists 11,000 or so distinct CDR3 sequences; around 4.9% were seen once. Source material: whole blood. Receptor source: an adult who was a healthcare worker with PCR-confirmed SARS-CoV-2 infection or an uninfected control (not recorded which).

This clonotype showed up many times. The chain joins TRBV20-1 to TRBJ2-7; 7 bases align to TRBD1. The CDR3 has 14 residues. Germline V gene sequence: CDR1 DFQATT, CDR2 SNEGSKA (reference sequence). Losses at the gene ends were 1 base for V and 3 bases for J; bases not matched to a gene: 6. The CDR3 loop reads CSARVPGQFYEQYF. In DNA, the CDR3 is TGCAGTGCTAGAGTCCCGGGACAGTTCTACGAGCAGTACTTC.

This clonotype was seen at least ten times. The chain couples TRBV5-6 to TRBJ1-5; D is undetermined. CDR3 size: 13 residues. From germline, CDR1 is SGHDT and CDR2 YYEEEE. The V end was cut by 5 bases, the J end by 7 bases, with 13 bases between. CDR3 sequence reads: CASSLQPGQPQHF. The CDR3 DNA follows: TGTGCCAGCAGTTTACAACCGGGGCAGCCCCAGCATTTT.

This clonotype occurred many times. This chain uses TRBV6-2 or TRBV6-3 with TRBJ2-2; 8 bases are shared with TRBD2. This CDR3 is built from 15 residues. The junction had 6 bases not matched to a gene; V was cut back by 6 bases and J by 3 bases. CDR1 is MNHEY and CDR2 is SVGEGT in the germline V gene. CDR3 bases: TGTGCCAGCAGGGGAGCGGGGGAGGACACCGGGGAGCTGTTTTTT. Its translation is CASRGAGEDTGELFF.

This clonotype was seen a handful of times. The rearrangement joins TRBV6-2 or TRBV6-3 to TRBJ1-5, with D possibly matching TRBD1 (6 bases). Germline loops: CDR1 MNHEY, CDR2 SVGEGT. This CDR3 comprises 17 residues. Deletions cut 6 bases from V and 0 bases from J, with 18 bases between. CDR3 sequence reads: CASRPRDRIYSNQPQHF. CDR3 sequence (DNA): TGTGCCAGCAGACCGCGTGACAGGATTTATAGCAATCAGCCCCAGCATTTT.

This clonotype was seen a single time. The V gene is TRBV2, the J gene TRBJ2-7; possibly TRBD2 for D (5 bases). The germline V and J ends were trimmed by 4 bases and 3 bases, with 13 bases remaining between them. Germline-derived CDR1 and CDR2 are SNHLY and FYNNEI. This CDR3 is built from 14 residues. Here the CDR3 DNA reads TGTGCCAGCAGTGGTACTCGCGGAGGCTACGAGCAGTACTTC. As protein: CASSGTRGGYEQYF.

This clonotype was detected ten times or more. The rearrangement links TRBV6-5 to TRBJ1-4, with a weak D call TRBD1 (5 bases). The CDR3 consists of 14 residues. V was pared by 5 bases and J by 8 bases, with 15 bases between. Per the germline V gene, CDR1 is MNHEY and CDR2 is SVGAGI. The CDR3 coding sequence is TGTGCCAGCAGTCGAGGGTACGGGGCCGAAAAACTGTTTTTT. It encodes CASSRGYGAEKLFF.

Relative to its sample, this clonotype is medium-sized. J is TRBJ2-3 and V is TRBV5-1; 8 nucleotides align to TRBD2. The CDR3 spans 15 residues. J lost 2 bases, V lost 5 bases, and 7 bases had no gene match. Per germline, CDR1 SGHRS and CDR2 YFSETQ. CDR3 amino acids: CASRRGGLITDTQYF. CDR3 DNA sequence: TGCGCCAGCAGGCGCGGGGGGCTGATCACAGATACGCAGTATTTT. The whole variable domain, filled in from reference TRBV5-1 and TRBJ2-3, reads KAGVTQTPRYLIKTRGQQVTLSCSPISGHRSVSWYQQTPGQGLQFLFEYFSETQRNKGNFPGRFSGRQFSNSRSEMNVSTLELGDSALYLCASRRGGLITDTQYFGPGTRLTVL.

At least ten counts were recorded for this clonotype. This sequence joins TRBV3-1 and TRBJ2-1, with 8 bases lining up with TRBD2. In germline, CDR1 is LGHDT, CDR2 YNNKEL (reference sequence). The J segment lost 9 bases and the V segment lost 0 bases, leaving 13 bases of the junction unmatched. This CDR3 comprises 17 residues. The CDR3 coding sequence is TGTGCCAGCAGCCAAGATTTTAGGGGACTAGTTCAGGCTGAGCAGTTCTTC. Its protein product is CASSQDFRGLVQAEQFF.

This clonotype was counted at least ten times. The chain combines TRBV4-1 with TRBJ2-2, with 9 bases that match TRBD1. The ends lost 7 bases at V and 4 bases at J; junction bases unmatched: 10. This CDR3 is built from 16 residues. Germline V gene data show CDR1 as MGHRA and CDR2 as YSYEKL. In DNA form, the CDR3 reads TGCGCCAGCAACCTACGACAGGGGGACTCCACCGGGGAGCTGTTTTTT. Amino acids: CASNLRQGDSTGELFF.

This clonotype was found many times. The chain joins TRBV5-5 to TRBJ2-3; a possible D gene is TRBD1 (6 bases). CDR1 and CDR2 from the germline V gene are SGHKS and YYEKEE (reference sequence). There are 12 residues in the CDR3. The V end was cut by 2 bases, the J end by 9 bases, with 10 bases between. The chain's CDR3 is CASSLPQGTQYF. Written as DNA, the CDR3 is TGTGCCAGCAGCTTACCCCAGGGGACGCAGTATTTT.